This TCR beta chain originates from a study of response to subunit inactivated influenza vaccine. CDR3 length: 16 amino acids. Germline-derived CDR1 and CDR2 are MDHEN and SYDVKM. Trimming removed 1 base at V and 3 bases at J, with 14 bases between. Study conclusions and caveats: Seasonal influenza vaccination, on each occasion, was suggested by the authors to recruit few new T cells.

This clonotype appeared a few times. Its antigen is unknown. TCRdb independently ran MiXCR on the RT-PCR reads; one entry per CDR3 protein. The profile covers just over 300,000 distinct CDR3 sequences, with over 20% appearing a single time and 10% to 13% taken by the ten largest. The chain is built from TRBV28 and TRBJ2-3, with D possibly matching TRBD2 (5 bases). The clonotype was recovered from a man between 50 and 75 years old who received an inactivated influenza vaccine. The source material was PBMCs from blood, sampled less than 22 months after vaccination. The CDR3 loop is CASSLFLSGSTDTQYF. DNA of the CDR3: TGTGCCAGCAGTTTATTCCTCTCGGGGAGTACAGATACGCAGTATTTT.